The 27 T cell receptor beta chains listed next were all sequenced from one sample in a study of beta chain features in type 1 diabetes (dated by TCRdb to the late 2010s). Findings and caveats that apply to the study as a whole: Type 1 diabetes patients showed a moderate but significant shortening of TCRB CDR3 length in all four CD4+ subsets.

No antigen has been identified for these receptors. The protocol used for the library was the immunoSEQ multiplex PCR assay. The entire isolated RNA was reverse transcribed using the High Capacity cDNA Reverse Transcription Kit, and thus expressed TCRB transcripts were sequenced. The clones in this table, taken by TCRdb from immuneACCESS, are in-frame only. Not every clone is retained; where verified, under half of the shortfall comes from an unresolved V gene, and the cause of the rest is unknown. In all, the sample holds about 130,000 clones, and roughly 10% of those were seen once. The ten most abundant clones make up 0.75% of the sample. The sample consisted of central memory CD4+ T cells from blood. These receptors originate from a man aged 25-45 years with type 1 diabetes.

A few counts support this clone. The chain links TRBV28 to TRBJ1-2, with 9 bases identical to TRBD1. The germline V gene has CDR1 MDHEN and CDR2 SYDVKM. There are 14 residues in the CDR3. The junction had 7 bases not matched to a gene; V was cut back by 8 bases and J by 3 bases. The CDR3 DNA follows: TGTGCCAGCGCGGAGAGGACAGGGGACTATGGCTACACCTTC. Its translation is CASAERTGDYGYTF.

The chain links TRBV29-1 to TRBJ1-1; a weak D match, TRBD1 (5 bases). CDR1 is SQVTM and CDR2 is ANQGSEA in the germline V gene. Trimming cost V 7 bases and J 3 bases, with 15 bases left between them. This CDR3 contains 13 residues. The CDR3 sequence is CSATDTPYTEAFF. Written as DNA, the CDR3 is TGCAGCGCCACGGACACCCCTTACACTGAAGCTTTCTTT. Together with reference TRBV29-1 and TRBJ1-1, the CDR3 gives the full variable domain: SAVISQKPSRDICQRGTSLTIQCQVDSQVTMMFWYRQQPGQSLTLIATANQGSEATYESGFVIDKFPISRPNLTFSTLTVSNMSPEDSSIYLCSATDTPYTEAFFGQGTRLTVV.

The rearrangement joins TRBV5-4 to TRBJ1-6, with a tentative D call TRBD1 (6 bases). CDR1 is SGHNT and CDR2 is YYREEE in the germline V gene (reference sequence). This CDR3 contains 16 residues. Trimming removed 4 bases from V and 5 bases from J, with 16 bases in between. The CDR3 sequence: CASSQDPGQNNSPLHF. The CDR3 DNA is TGTGCCAGCAGCCAAGATCCGGGACAAAATAATTCACCCCTCCACTTT.

Only a few counts were recorded for this clone. V is TRBV12-5 and J is TRBJ2-3; TRBD2 matches at 7 bases. Germline V gives CDR1 LGHNT, CDR2 FRNRAP. This CDR3 region has 14 residues. The junction had 8 bases not matched to a gene; V was cut back by 6 bases and J by 5 bases. The CDR3 reads CASGPKTSVDTQYF. In nucleotides, the CDR3 is TGTGCTAGTGGACCAAAAACTAGCGTAGATACGCAGTATTTT.

This clone has more than one count but fewer than ten. The chain is built from TRBV7-9 and TRBJ2-7; 9 bases align to TRBD1. V was clipped by 4 bases and J by 4 bases; unmatched bases: 5. Germline values: CDR1 SEHNR, CDR2 FQNEAQ (reference sequence). This CDR3 is built from 14 residues. The CDR3 DNA reads as TGTGCCAGCAGCTCAGACAGGGGGGAATACGAGCAGTACTTC. As protein: CASSSDRGEYEQYF.

V usage is TRBV5-4 and J usage is TRBJ1-6; 9 nucleotides line up with TRBD1. The CDR3 runs 14 residues. In germline, CDR1 is SGHNT, CDR2 YYREEE (reference sequence). The junction had 6 bases not matched to a gene; V was cut back by 4 bases and J by 10 bases. The CDR3 DNA reads as TGTGCCAGCAGCGCCGGACAGGGGTGGTCACCCCTCCACTTT. Residues: CASSAGQGWSPLHF.

The CDR3: CASSLNGGTDTQYF. The CDR3 region has the DNA TGTGCCAGCAGCTTAAACGGGGGGACAGATACGCAGTATTTT. The rearrangement joins TRBV7-9 to TRBJ2-3; 7 positions match TRBD2. J was trimmed by 3 bases and V by 2 bases; bases with no gene match: 2. Looked up from germline, CDR1 is SEHNR and CDR2 is FQNEAQ (reference sequence). The CDR3 totals 14 residues.

The rearrangement joins TRBV2 to TRBJ1-4; D is undetermined. The CDR3 totals 13 residues. Deletions cut 7 bases from V and 8 bases from J, with 14 bases between. Germline values: CDR1 SNHLY, CDR2 FYNNEI. For the CDR3, the DNA is TGTGCCAGCATGAAGGGAGGAAGGGAAAAACTGTTTTTT. The encoded protein is CASMKGGREKLFF.

The chain is built from TRBV5-6 and TRBJ2-5, with TRBD2 as a possible D gene (6 bases). V was clipped by 7 bases and J by 5 bases, with 18 bases between them. The CDR3 is made up of 14 amino acids. In germline, CDR1 is SGHDT, CDR2 YYEEEE. The CDR3 loop is CASRWRGSQETQYF. In nucleotides, the CDR3 is TGTGCCAGCCGCTGGAGGGGTAGTCAGGAGACCCAGTACTTC.

This clone has only a few counts. V gene TRBV30 combines with J gene TRBJ1-1; TRBD1 is a possible D gene (5 bases). V lost 2 bases to trimming and J lost 4 bases, with 11 bases between them. The germline V gene has CDR1 GTSNPN and CDR2 SVGIG (reference sequence). The CDR3 has 13 residues. CDR3 loop: CAWSPQGGTEAFF. The CDR3, as DNA: TGTGCCTGGAGTCCCCAGGGTGGCACTGAAGCTTTCTTT.

The chain employs TRBV5-4 and TRBJ2-2; 10 bases map to TRBD1. The ends lost 4 bases at V and 6 bases at J; junction bases unmatched: 6. CDR1 and CDR2 (germline): SGHNT, YYREEE (reference sequence). The CDR3 is 15 residues long. Here the CDR3 DNA reads TGTGCCAGCAGCAGACAGGGGGCGAATCCCGGGGAGCTGTTTTTT. Translation gives CASSRQGANPGELFF.

This clone was found a few times. The rearrangement links TRBV5-4 to TRBJ2-1; 9 nucleotides align to TRBD2. The CDR3 is 14 amino acids. Germline V gene data show CDR1 as SGHNT and CDR2 as YYREEE (reference sequence). The ends lost 0 bases at V and 5 bases at J; junction bases unmatched: 0. For the CDR3, the DNA is TGTGCCAGCAGCTTGGGACTAGCGGACAATGAGCAGTTCTTC. Translated, it gives CASSLGLADNEQFF.

The V call is TRBV5-4, the J call TRBJ2-7, with D tentatively TRBD2 (7 bases). CDR3 size: 15 residues. V shed 0 bases and J shed 4 bases, with 14 bases lying between them. CDR1 is SGHNT, CDR2 YYREEE, per germline (reference sequence). The chain's CDR3 is CASSLAGGLSYEQYF. As DNA, the CDR3 is TGTGCCAGCAGCTTGGCGGGGGGCCTGTCTTACGAGCAGTACTTC.

The table lists this clone with a few counts. The V and J genes are TRBV9 and TRBJ2-3; no definite D call. CDR3 length: 14 amino acids. V was trimmed by 0 bases and J by 1 base, leaving 6 bases between them. Germline-derived CDR1 and CDR2 are SGDLS and YYNGEE. Here the CDR3 DNA reads TGTGCCAGCAGCGTAGTTTCTGGCACAGATACGCAGTATTTT. Protein sequence: CASSVVSGTDTQYF.

This clone was counted between two and nine times. This rearrangement joins TRBV28 to TRBJ1-5; 7 bases are a match to TRBD1. This CDR3 has 13 residues. Per germline, CDR1 MDHEN and CDR2 SYDVKM. Trimming removed 9 bases from V and 3 bases from J; junction bases left unmatched: 5. CDR3 residues: CASKQGLNQPQHF. CDR3 DNA sequence: TGTGCCAGTAAACAGGGGCTCAATCAGCCCCAGCATTTT. Full variable domain (remainder filled in from reference TRBV28 and TRBJ1-5): DVKVTQSSRYLVKRTGEKVFLECVQDMDHENMFWYRQDPGLGLRLIYFSYDVKMKEKGDIPEGYSVSREKKERFSLILESASTNQTSMYLCASKQGLNQPQHFGDGTRLSIL.

V gene TRBV6-8 combines with J gene TRBJ1-5, with D unresolved. The V gene's germline CDR1 is MNHGY and CDR2 SAAAGT. V was pared by 0 bases and J by 4 bases, with 13 bases between. The CDR3 has 16 amino acids. This CDR3 is CASSYSNTPLNQPQHF. Here the CDR3 DNA reads TGTGCCAGCAGTTACTCAAACACCCCCCTTAATCAGCCCCAGCATTTT.

The J gene is TRBJ2-7, the V gene TRBV5-4; TRBD1 matches at 10 bases. Germline trimming cut 4 bases from V and 3 bases from J; bases unmatched to any gene: 13. Germline CDR1 and CDR2: SGHNT and YYREEE (reference sequence). This CDR3 has 17 residues. The CDR3 coding sequence is TGTGCCAGCAGCATGGGACAGGGGAGGAGTGGGCTCTACGAGCAGTACTTC. Protein product: CASSMGQGRSGLYEQYF.

This clone occurred a few times. The V gene is TRBV18, the J gene TRBJ1-5; unclear D gene. Germline CDR1 KGHSH, CDR2 LQKENI. Trimming cost V 2 bases and J 3 bases, with 11 bases left between them. This CDR3 has 15 amino acids. The CDR3 here is CASSPAEGNNQPQHF. As DNA, the CDR3 is TGTGCCAGCTCACCAGCCGAGGGAAACAATCAGCCCCAGCATTTT.

J is TRBJ1-3 and V is TRBV6-6, with no clear D. Trimming took off 4 bases at V and 0 bases at J, with 10 bases between the two ends. Germline V gene data show CDR1 as MNHNY and CDR2 as SVGAGI (reference sequence). This CDR3 spans 15 amino acids. The CDR3 region has the DNA TGTGCCAGCAGTTCAGAAATACGCTCTGGAAACACCATATATTTT. This codes for CASSSEIRSGNTIYF.

This clone was seen more than once but under ten times. The chain combines TRBV2 with TRBJ2-5, with 8 bases lining up with TRBD1. The CDR3 has 16 residues. Germline V gene data show CDR1 as SNHLY and CDR2 as FYNNEI. J was trimmed by 4 bases and V by 6 bases; bases with no gene match: 13. DNA for the CDR3: TGTGCCAGCAGACGTGAGACAGGGGCTCCCGGAGAGACCCAGTACTTC. Translated, it gives CASRRETGAPGETQYF.

The V and J genes are TRBV4-1 and TRBJ2-3; D is possibly TRBD1 (6 bases). The CDR3 runs to 17 residues. V was clipped by 0 bases and J by 3 bases, with 16 bases between them. CDR1 and CDR2 (germline): MGHRA, YSYEKL. CDR3 amino acids: CASSQDLAGRGTDTQYF. The CDR3, as DNA: TGCGCCAGCAGCCAAGACCTTGCGGGCAGGGGTACAGATACGCAGTATTTT.

At least ten counts were recorded for this clone. V is TRBV5-4 and J is TRBJ2-3; 11 positions agree with TRBD2. The CDR3 totals 18 residues. J gave up 1 base and V 0 bases, and 7 bases lay outside the gene matches. Per the germline V gene, CDR1 is SGHNT and CDR2 is YYREEE (reference sequence). The CDR3 sequence is CASSLGLLAGGGTDTQYF. CDR3 DNA: TGTGCCAGCAGCTTGGGGCTCCTAGCGGGGGGAGGCACAGATACGCAGTATTTT.

This clone turned up a few times. The V and J genes are TRBV7-2 and TRBJ2-7; 7 positions match TRBD2. CDR1 SGHTA and CDR2 FQGNSA come from the germline V gene. The CDR3 spans 15 residues. The junction had 13 bases not matched to a gene; V was cut back by 5 bases and J by 6 bases. CDR3 amino acids: CASSLRDPREGEQYF. The CDR3 coding sequence is TGTGCCAGCAGCCTAAGGGATCCCAGGGAGGGCGAGCAGTACTTC.

V gene TRBV28 combines with J gene TRBJ2-3, with TRBD1 identical over 9 bases. Trimming cost V 3 bases and J 2 bases; bases outside gene matches: 12. The CDR3 sequence is 18 residues long. The V gene's germline CDR1 is MDHEN and CDR2 SYDVKM. CDR3 nucleotides: TGTGCCAGCAGTTTGCTAGGGACAGGGACGGTAGACACAGATACGCAGTATTTT. Encoded protein: CASSLLGTGTVDTDTQYF. The variable domain in full, with the rest retrieved from reference TRBV28 and TRBJ2-3, is DVKVTQSSRYLVKRTGEKVFLECVQDMDHENMFWYRQDPGLGLRLIYFSYDVKMKEKGDIPEGYSVSREKKERFSLILESASTNQTSMYLCASSLLGTGTVDTDTQYFGPGTRLTVL.

The sample holds a few counts of this clone. The CDR3 spells CASSPLIGDYNEQFF. CDR3 DNA: TGTGCCAGCTCACCACTTATCGGGGACTACAATGAGCAGTTCTTC. The gene calls are TRBV18 and TRBJ2-1, with D possibly being TRBD2 (5 bases). CDR3 length: 15 residues. With 1 base removed from V and 3 bases from J, the gap between germline ends came to 10 bases. The germline V gene encodes CDR1 KGHSH and CDR2 LQKENI.

In this sample, this clone turned up a few times. The V gene is TRBV19, the J gene TRBJ2-5; 7 bases map to TRBD2. This CDR3 has 13 residues. CDR1 is LNHDA, CDR2 SQIVND, per germline (reference sequence). The junction had 10 bases not matched to a gene; V was cut back by 11 bases and J by 4 bases. CDR3 sequence (DNA): TGTGCCGGAGCGCGGACGGGAGGAGAGACCCAGTACTTC. Translated: CAGARTGGETQYF.

This clone came up a few times. The chain combines TRBV2 with TRBJ1-5; D not certain. The CDR3 extends over 13 amino acids. Trimming stripped 4 bases from V and 2 bases from J, with 6 bases between. Germline-derived CDR1 and CDR2 are SNHLY and FYNNEI. The CDR3 DNA follows: TGTGCCAGCAGTGGGGGAGGCAATCAGCCCCAGCATTTT. Translated, it gives CASSGGGNQPQHF.